This TCR beta chain is from a study of shared clonotypes between healthy human individuals. In the original workflow: ImmunoSEQ sequences covered only the junction and lacked quality scores; filtering therefore differed. Some clones are missing from TCRdb's copy, which holds only in-frame ones; the method was immunoSEQ multiplex PCR. That table furnishes V, J and clone size, whereas the DNA furnished D and trimming. The sample has 450,000 to 500,000 clones; 78% are singletons. Germline assignment: CDR1 SGDLS and CDR2 YYNGEE. With 0 bases clipped from V and 13 bases from J, the junction kept 11 bases outside the gene matches. The CDR3 totals 15 residues.

This TCR was recovered from a woman between 35 and 50 years old in good health. Some clones in this sample may be carry-over from other donors' samples. Sequencing was done on a sample of PBMCs. The V and J genes are TRBV9 and TRBJ2-1; 9 nucleotides align to TRBD2. The CDR3 loop is CASSVARVAGVEQFF. In DNA, the CDR3 is TGTGCCAGCAGCGTAGCTCGGGTAGCGGGAGTAGAACAGTTCTTC.